The clone carrying this T cell receptor beta chain was counted at least ten times. Its specificity is unknown. These data originate in a study of T cells after posttransplantation cyclophosphamide. Overall study results and limits: Tissue-infiltrating T cells from skin or gut overlapped little with blood T cells. Donor CD8+ memory clones often dominated recipient blood repertoires at later times. TRB clonality was highly associated with recipient CMV seropositivity and reactivation.

Sequencing was performed with immunoSEQ multiplex PCR; in TCRdb, only in-frame clones are kept and a portion is missing. The sample presents 5,500 to 8,000 clones, none singletons. A marrow graft followed busulfan-fludarabine conditioning, with cyclophosphamide on days +3 and +4. Per the germline V gene, CDR1 is SNHLY and CDR2 is FYNNEI. This CDR3 is 16 amino acids long. The V and J ends lost 1 base and 4 bases, in that order; junction bases with no gene match: 5. The clonotype originates from a male patient in his fifties who received an allogeneic stem cell transplant from an unrelated donor, was CMV-positive, and had acute GVHD only. Part of the T cells may come from the graft donor. The chain couples TRBV2 to TRBJ2-2, with TRBD2 identical over 8 bases. This material consisted of PBMCs, taken after allogeneic stem cell transplant with posttransplant cyclophosphamide. The CDR3, as DNA: TGTGCCAGCAGTGAAGTGAGCGGGAGTAGCACCGGGGAGCTGTTTTTT. Its protein is CASSEVSGSSTGELFF. The complete variable domain, with remaining parts taken from reference TRBV2 and TRBJ2-2, reads EPEVTQTPSHQVTQMGQEVILRCVPISNHLYFYWYRQILGQKVEFLVSFYNNEISEKSEIFDDQFSVERPDGSNFTLKIRSTKLEDSAMYFCASSEVSGSSTGELFFGEGSRLTVL.